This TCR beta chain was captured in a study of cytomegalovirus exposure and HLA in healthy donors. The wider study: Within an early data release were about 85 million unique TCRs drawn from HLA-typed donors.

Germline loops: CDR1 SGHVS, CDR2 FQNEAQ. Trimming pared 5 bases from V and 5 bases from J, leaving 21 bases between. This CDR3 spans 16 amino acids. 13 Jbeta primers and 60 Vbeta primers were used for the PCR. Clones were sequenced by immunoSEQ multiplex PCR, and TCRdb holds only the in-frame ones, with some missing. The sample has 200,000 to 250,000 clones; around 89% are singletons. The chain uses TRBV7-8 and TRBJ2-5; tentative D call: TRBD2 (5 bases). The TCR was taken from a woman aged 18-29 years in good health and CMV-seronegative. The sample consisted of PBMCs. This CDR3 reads CASSPILGGSGETQYF. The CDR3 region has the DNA TGTGCCAGCAGCCCAATCCTAGGCGGGTCGGGTGAGACCCAGTACTTC. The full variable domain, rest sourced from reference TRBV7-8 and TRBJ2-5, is GAGVSQSPRYKVAKRGQDVALRCDPISGHVSLFWYQQALGQGPEFLTYFQNEAQLDKSGLPSDRFFAERPEGSVSTLKIQRTQQEDSAVYLCASSPILGGSGETQYFGPGTRLLVL.